These 24 T cell receptor beta chains were sequenced from one sample in a study of CD8 T cells in Susac syndrome. An amount of RNA that ranged from about 0.45 to 1 ug was reverse transcribed with random hexamers. TCRdb re-called the immunoSEQ multiplex PCR reads through MiXCR, storing one row per CDR3 protein. Of roughly 140,000 distinct CDR3 sequences listed, less than 97% are singletons. Sequencing input: CD8+ T cells from PBMCs. Source of these receptors: a human donor with multiple sclerosis.

The V and J genes are TRBV29-1 and TRBJ1-2; D might be TRBD1 (6 bases). There are 13 residues in the CDR3. V shed 6 bases and J shed 4 bases, with 15 bases lying between them. CDR1 is SQVTM, CDR2 ANQGSEA, per germline. The CDR3 sequence: CSVISGTTYGYTF. The DNA of the CDR3 is TGCAGCGTAATCTCAGGGACAACCTATGGCTACACCTTC. The full variable domain, with the rest looked up from reference TRBV29-1 and TRBJ1-2, is SAVISQKPSRDICQRGTSLTIQCQVDSQVTMMFWYRQQPGQSLTLIATANQGSEATYESGFVIDKFPISRPNLTFSTLTVSNMSPEDSSIYLCSVISGTTYGYTFGSGTRLTVV.

This clonotype was recorded once. The J gene is TRBJ2-7, the V gene TRBV27; 13 positions match TRBD2. J gave up 5 bases and V 8 bases, and 12 bases lay outside the gene matches. Germline V lookup: CDR1 MNHEY, CDR2 SMNVEV (reference sequence). The CDR3 is 16 residues long. The CDR3 loop is CASGRLAGGRRDEQYV. The CDR3, as DNA: TGTGCCAGCGGTAGACTAGCGGGGGGCAGGCGGGACGAGCAGTACGTC.

The chain recombines TRBV7-9 with TRBJ2-3; 8 positions match TRBD2. Germline trimming cut 2 bases from V and 0 bases from J; bases unmatched to any gene: 1. The CDR3 is 15 residues long. In germline, CDR1 is SEHNR, CDR2 FQNEAQ (reference sequence). CDR3 sequence reads: CASSLPGGSTDTQYF. Written as DNA, the CDR3 is TGTGCCAGCAGCTTACCGGGGGGGAGCACAGATACGCAGTATTTT.

The chain is built from TRBV12-3 or TRBV12-4 and TRBJ2-3; D is undetermined. This CDR3 comprises 13 residues. The V end lost 5 bases, the J end lost 0 bases, and 6 bases lay between the germline ends. The CDR3, as DNA: TGTGCCAGCAGTCATGGGAGCACAGATACGCAGTATTTT. Amino acid sequence: CASSHGSTDTQYF.

The chain has TRBV9 and TRBJ1-1, with TRBD1 matching 7 bases. Germline CDR1 is SGDLS and CDR2 is YYNGEE. The CDR3 has 13 amino acids. The V and J ends lost 4 bases and 4 bases, in that order; junction bases with no gene match: 4. The chain's CDR3 is CASSPGGTTEAFF. As DNA, the CDR3 is TGTGCCAGCAGCCCAGGGGGGACCACTGAAGCTTTCTTT. The full variable domain, with the rest looked up from reference TRBV9 and TRBJ1-1, is DSGVTQTPKHLITATGQRVTLRCSPRSGDLSVYWYQQSLDQGLQFLIQYYNGEERAKGNILERFSAQQFPDLHSELNLSSLELGDSALYFCASSPGGTTEAFFGQGTRLTVV.

The J gene is TRBJ2-3, the V gene TRBV30; D is uncertain. CDR3 size: 13 residues. V lost 0 bases and J 3 bases, leaving 7 bases between the germline ends. Germline assignment: CDR1 GTSNPN and CDR2 SVGIG (reference sequence). The CDR3 here is CAWSVWRTDTQYF. Here the CDR3 DNA reads TGTGCCTGGAGTGTCTGGAGAACAGATACGCAGTATTTT.

This clonotype has a single count. This chain connects TRBV20-1 to TRBJ2-7; no firm D call. This CDR3 contains 11 residues. Deletions cut 3 bases from V and 6 bases from J, with 9 bases between. Per germline, CDR1 DFQATT and CDR2 SNEGSKA (reference sequence). The CDR3 spells CSASLGSEQYF. CDR3 DNA: TGCAGTGCTAGTTTAGGGTCCGAGCAGTACTTC.

The chain carries TRBV7-9 and TRBJ2-7; perhaps D is TRBD1 or TRBD2 (5 bases each). Trimming removed 0 bases from V and 3 bases from J, with 9 bases in between. Germline V CDR1 and CDR2: SEHNR, FQNEAQ (reference sequence). CDR3 length: 14 amino acids. CDR3 amino acids: CASSLAGRGYEQYF. The CDR3 coding sequence is TGTGCCAGCAGCTTAGCGGGACGGGGCTACGAGCAGTACTTC.

This rearrangement joins TRBV13 to TRBJ1-4; D is possibly TRBD1 (5 bases). CDR1 and CDR2 from the germline V gene are PRHDT and FYEKMQ (reference sequence). V lost 2 bases, J lost 8 bases, and 12 bases lay in between. The CDR3 contains 14 residues. The CDR3 bases are TGTGCCAGCAGCTTACTAGGGGTACAGGAAAAACTGTTTTTT. This translates into CASSLLGVQEKLFF.

The V gene is TRBV20-1, the J gene TRBJ1-1; 9 bases are shared with TRBD1. There are 16 residues in the CDR3. Germline CDR1 is DFQATT and CDR2 is SNEGSKA (reference sequence). After removal of 2 bases from V and 2 bases from J, the junction contained 9 bases not matched to a gene. CDR3 sequence: CSARLRDRVRNTEAFF. In DNA, the CDR3 is TGCAGTGCTAGACTCCGGGACAGGGTACGAAACACTGAAGCTTTCTTT.

The chain carries TRBV21-1 and TRBJ2-2; the table's D call of TRBD2 was not tested on the DNA. TRBV21-1 is recorded as a pseudogene. There are 15 residues in the CDR3. CDR3 region: CASSKVASEGGELFF. The CDR3 nucleotides are TGTGCCAGCAGCAAAGTTGCTAGTGAAGGCGGGGAGCTGTTTTTT.

The chain is built from TRBV6-5 and TRBJ2-7; D might be TRBD2 (5 bases). Trimming removed 0 bases at V and 7 bases at J, with 19 bases between. This CDR3 contains 16 residues. Germline values: CDR1 MNHEY, CDR2 SVGAGI. DNA of the CDR3: TGTGCCAGCAGTTACTCGGGCGGGCAGCTAGCCGGGGAGCAGTACTTC. Protein sequence: CASSYSGGQLAGEQYF.

This chain uses TRBV6-1 with TRBJ2-7, with 12 bases matching TRBD1. In germline, CDR1 is MNHNS, CDR2 SASEGT. This CDR3 spans 16 amino acids. The ends lost 1 base at V and 6 bases at J; junction bases unmatched: 7. CDR3 region: CASSEEVGQGAFEQYV. The DNA of the CDR3 is TGTGCCAGCAGTGAAGAAGTGGGACAGGGGGCTTTCGAGCAGTACGTC.

This sequence joins TRBV7-9 and TRBJ2-3, with 10 bases that match TRBD2. This CDR3 has 15 residues. J was trimmed by 4 bases and V by 5 bases; bases with no gene match: 6. The germline CDR1 and CDR2 sequences are SEHNR and FQNEAQ (reference sequence). The CDR3 here is CASSPTSGRADTQYF. CDR3 bases: TGTGCCAGCAGCCCGACTAGCGGGCGGGCAGATACGCAGTATTTT.

V gene TRBV2 combines with J gene TRBJ2-7, with D hard to call. Germline V gives CDR1 SNHLY, CDR2 FYNNEI. The CDR3 length is 10 residues. Trimming cost V 7 bases and J 3 bases, with 4 bases left between them. The CDR3 is CASKSYEQYV. DNA of the CDR3: TGTGCCAGCAAGAGCTACGAGCAGTACGTC.

CDR3 DNA sequence: TGTGCCAGCAGCGCTGACAGCGAACGGACCCTCCACTTT. Translated, it gives CASSADSERTLHF. The chain combines TRBV7-9 with TRBJ1-6; the D gene is possibly TRBD1 (5 bases). V was trimmed by 5 bases and J by 14 bases, leaving 16 bases between them. From germline, CDR1 is SEHNR and CDR2 FQNEAQ (reference sequence). The CDR3 spans 13 residues.

V is TRBV6-2 or TRBV6-3 and J is TRBJ1-6; D gene ambiguous. The germline V and J ends were trimmed by 5 bases and 11 bases, with 16 bases remaining between them. CDR1 and CDR2 (germline): MNHEY, SVGEGT. This CDR3 contains 14 residues. The CDR3 region is CASSQGVSSAPLHF. CDR3 sequence (DNA): TGTGCCAGCAGTCAAGGCGTCAGCAGCGCACCCCTCCACTTT.

The chain employs TRBV29-1 and TRBJ2-3; D is perhaps TRBD2 (5 bases). The CDR3 runs 15 residues. Trimming stripped 4 bases from V and 2 bases from J, with 16 bases between. Germline V gives CDR1 SQVTM, CDR2 ANQGSEA. CDR3 sequence: CSVGQTISSTDTQYF. The CDR3 DNA reads as TGCAGCGTTGGCCAGACTATATCTTCCACAGATACGCAGTATTTT.

The CDR3 coding sequence is TGTGCCAGCAGCTTGGAGGTGGGTACGCCGGTTTATGGCTACACCTTC. It encodes CASSLEVGTPVYGYTF. This rearrangement joins TRBV5-6 to TRBJ1-2; D gene unclear. Germline V lookup: CDR1 SGHDT, CDR2 YYEEEE. The V and J ends lost 0 bases and 5 bases respectively, with 17 bases between them. The CDR3 is 16 amino acids.

Only one count was recorded for this clonotype. The chain links TRBV23-1 to TRBJ1-1, with D possibly TRBD1 on 6 matching bases. TRBV23-1 is identified as an open reading frame with a role that is uncertain. V lost 2 bases and J 4 bases, leaving 17 bases between the germline ends. The CDR3 totals 16 residues. The CDR3 loop reads CASSQPGGQGGTEAFF. The CDR3 DNA reads as TGCGCCAGCAGTCAACCTGGGGGCCAGGGCGGCACTGAAGCTTTCTTT.

The chain is built from TRBV29-1 and TRBJ2-3; D remains unclear. This CDR3 region has 17 residues. CDR1 is SQVTM and CDR2 is ANQGSEA in the germline V gene. Trimming shortened V by 0 bases and J by 5 bases, and 21 bases separated the two germline ends. CDR3 sequence: CSVEDLGHYSTGDTQYF. For the CDR3, the DNA is TGCAGCGTTGAAGATTTAGGCCACTACTCAACGGGAGATACGCAGTATTTT.

The V call is TRBV20-1, the J call TRBJ2-7; D is undetermined. Trimming took 3 bases from V and 2 from J, leaving 8 bases between them. Germline loops: CDR1 DFQATT, CDR2 SNEGSKA (reference sequence). The CDR3 length is 12 residues. CDR3 loop: CSASGRPYEQYF. CDR3 nucleotide sequence: TGCAGTGCTAGCGGGCGGCCCTACGAGCAGTACTTC.

This chain links TRBV29-1 with TRBJ1-2; 8 nucleotides line up with TRBD1. V dropped 4 bases and J dropped 7; count of bases not matched to a gene: 8. CDR1 is SQVTM, CDR2 ANQGSEA, per germline. The CDR3 runs 13 residues. The CDR3 region has the DNA TGCAGCGTTGTGGAGACAGGGGATAGTGGCTACACCTTC. Amino acid sequence: CSVVETGDSGYTF. Combining the CDR3 with reference TRBV29-1 and TRBJ1-2 gives the whole variable domain SAVISQKPSRDICQRGTSLTIQCQVDSQVTMMFWYRQQPGQSLTLIATANQGSEATYESGFVIDKFPISRPNLTFSTLTVSNMSPEDSSIYLCSVVETGDSGYTFGSGTRLTVV.

The genes are TRBV20-1 and TRBJ2-7; tentative D call: TRBD2 (6 bases). Germline CDR1 reads DFQATT; CDR2 reads SNEGSKA (reference sequence). The CDR3 consists of 12 residues. V was shortened by 3 bases and J by 2 bases, with 8 bases between the two germline ends. The CDR3 region is CSARGGTYEQYV. The CDR3 DNA follows: TGCAGTGCTAGGGGGGGAACCTACGAGCAGTACGTC.